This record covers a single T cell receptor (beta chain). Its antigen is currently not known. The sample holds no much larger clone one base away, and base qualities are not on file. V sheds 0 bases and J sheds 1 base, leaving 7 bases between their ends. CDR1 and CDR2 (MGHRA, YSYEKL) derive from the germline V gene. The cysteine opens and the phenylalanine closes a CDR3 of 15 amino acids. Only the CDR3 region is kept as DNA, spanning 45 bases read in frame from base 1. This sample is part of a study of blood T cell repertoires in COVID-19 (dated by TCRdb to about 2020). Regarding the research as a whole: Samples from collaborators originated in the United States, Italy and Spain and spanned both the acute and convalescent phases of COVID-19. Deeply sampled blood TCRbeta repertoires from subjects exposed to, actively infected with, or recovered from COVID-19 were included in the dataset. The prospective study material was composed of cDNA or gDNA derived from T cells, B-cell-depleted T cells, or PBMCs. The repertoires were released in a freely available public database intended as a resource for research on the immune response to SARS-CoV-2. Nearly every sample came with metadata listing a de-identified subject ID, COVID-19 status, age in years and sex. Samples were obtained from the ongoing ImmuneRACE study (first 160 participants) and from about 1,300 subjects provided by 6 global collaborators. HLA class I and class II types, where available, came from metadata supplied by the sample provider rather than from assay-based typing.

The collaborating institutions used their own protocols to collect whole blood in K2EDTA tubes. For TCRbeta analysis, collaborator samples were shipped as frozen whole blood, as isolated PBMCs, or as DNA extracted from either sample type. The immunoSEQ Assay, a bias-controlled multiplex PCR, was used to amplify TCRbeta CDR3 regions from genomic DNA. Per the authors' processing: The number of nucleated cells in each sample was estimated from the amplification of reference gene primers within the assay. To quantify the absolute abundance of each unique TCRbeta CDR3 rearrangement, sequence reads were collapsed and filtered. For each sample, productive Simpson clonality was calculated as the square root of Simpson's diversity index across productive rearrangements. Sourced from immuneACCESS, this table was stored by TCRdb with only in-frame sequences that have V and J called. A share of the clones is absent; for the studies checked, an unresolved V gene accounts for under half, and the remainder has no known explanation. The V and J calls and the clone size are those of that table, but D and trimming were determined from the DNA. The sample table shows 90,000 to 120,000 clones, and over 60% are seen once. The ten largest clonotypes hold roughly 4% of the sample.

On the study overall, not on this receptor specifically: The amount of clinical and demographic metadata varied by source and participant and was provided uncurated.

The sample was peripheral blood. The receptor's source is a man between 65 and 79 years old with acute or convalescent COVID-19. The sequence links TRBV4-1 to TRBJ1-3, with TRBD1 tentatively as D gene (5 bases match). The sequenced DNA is TGCGCCAGCAGCCAAGATCGACAGTCTGGAAACACCATATATTTT. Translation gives CASSQDRQSGNTIYF.